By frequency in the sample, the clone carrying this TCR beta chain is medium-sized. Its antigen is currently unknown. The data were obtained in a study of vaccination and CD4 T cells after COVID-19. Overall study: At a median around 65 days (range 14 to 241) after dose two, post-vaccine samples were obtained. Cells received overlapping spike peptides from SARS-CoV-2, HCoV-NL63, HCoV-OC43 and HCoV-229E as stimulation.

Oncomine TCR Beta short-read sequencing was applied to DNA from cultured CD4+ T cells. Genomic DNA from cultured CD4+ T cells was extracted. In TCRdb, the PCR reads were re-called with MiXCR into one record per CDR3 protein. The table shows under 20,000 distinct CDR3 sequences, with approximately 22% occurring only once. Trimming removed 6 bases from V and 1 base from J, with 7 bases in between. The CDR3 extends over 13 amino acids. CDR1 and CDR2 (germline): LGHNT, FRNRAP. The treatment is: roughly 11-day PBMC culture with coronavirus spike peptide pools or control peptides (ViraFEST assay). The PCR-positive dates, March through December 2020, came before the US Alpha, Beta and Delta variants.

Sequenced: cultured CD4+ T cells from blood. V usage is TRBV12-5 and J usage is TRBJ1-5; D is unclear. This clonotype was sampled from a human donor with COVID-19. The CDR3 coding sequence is TGTGCTAGTGGACCCGGAAGCAATCAGCCCCAGCATTTT. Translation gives CASGPGSNQPQHF.